A selection of T cell receptor beta chains follows, all from one sample in a study of molecular identifiers for immune sequencing clone quantification. TCRdb reprocessed the PCR reads with MiXCR, giving one entry per CDR3 protein. Seen here are around 470,000 distinct CDR3 sequences, 20% to 25% observed once, and the top ten hold around 0.84%. The sequenced sample consisted of naive CD8+ T cells from blood, with Jurkat cell RNA spiked in. Source of these receptors: a human donor in good health. Some libraries in this study had Jurkat cell RNA spiked in. Each CDR3 is given with its conserved first and last residue. Each record gives: CDR3 DNA, CDR3 protein, clone size, V gene, J gene, D gene. D genes are given only for firm matches. A clone size is listed for some rows: how often the clone was seen (once, few, many), or a class if it is expanded.

CDR3 DNA: TGTGCCAGCAGCTTCACTAGCGGGCTGGTATCTAGCTCCTACAATGAGCAGTTCTTC
CDR3 protein: CASSFTSGLVSSSYNEQFF
clone size: many
V gene: TRBV7-6
J gene: TRBJ2-1
D gene: TRBD2

CDR3 DNA: TGCGCCAGCAGCCAAGGACTAGCGTCAGATACGCAGTATTTT
CDR3 protein: CASSQGLASDTQYF
clone size: few
V gene: TRBV4-3
J gene: TRBJ2-3
D gene: TRBD2

CDR3 DNA: TGTGCCAGCAGTCCTGACCGGGACAGCGGGGGTTGGACTGAAGCTTTCTTT
CDR3 protein: CASSPDRDSGGWTEAFF
clone size: many
V gene: TRBV7-9
J gene: TRBJ1-1
D gene: TRBD1

CDR3 DNA: TGTGCCAGCAGTAATCCGGCCGGGGACAGGGGTGCCACTGAAGCTTTCTTT
CDR3 protein: CASSNPAGDRGATEAFF
clone size: many
V gene: TRBV6-2/TRBV6-3
J gene: TRBJ1-1
D gene: TRBD1

CDR3 DNA: TGTGCCAGCGGCGCCGGGACAGCTTCCTACGAGCAGTACTTC
CDR3 protein: CASGAGTASYEQYF
clone size: many
V gene: TRBV19
J gene: TRBJ2-7
D gene: TRBD1

CDR3 DNA: TGTGCCATCAGTGAGTCCGCCAAGAGCTCCTACAATGAGCAGTTCTTC
CDR3 protein: CAISESAKSSYNEQFF
clone size: few
V gene: TRBV10-3
J gene: TRBJ2-1
D gene: .

CDR3 DNA: TGTGCCAGCTCCGGATTCCCCAGCACAGATACGCAGTATTTT
CDR3 protein: CASSGFPSTDTQYF
clone size: many
V gene: TRBV7-6
J gene: TRBJ2-3
D gene: .

CDR3 DNA: TGTGCCAGCAGTGAAACAGAGGGGTTTAGCGGGGGGCCGTCGTGGTTC
CDR3 protein: CASSETEGFSGGPSWF
clone size: .
V gene: TRBV2
J gene: TRBJ2-5
D gene: TRBD2

CDR3 DNA: TGTGCCGGCAGTTTGCGGGGGGAGACCAAGTACTTC
CDR3 protein: CAGSLRGETKYF
clone size: .
V gene: TRBV12-3/TRBV12-4
J gene: TRBJ2-5
D gene: TRBD2

CDR3 DNA: TGTGCCAGCAGCAACCGTGCAGATACGCAGTATTTT
CDR3 protein: CASSNRADTQYF
clone size: many
V gene: TRBV6-6
J gene: TRBJ2-3
D gene: .

CDR3 DNA: TGTGCCACCAGCAGAGGGGTCGTTCAGCCCCAGCATTTT
CDR3 protein: CATSRGVVQPQHF
clone size: many
V gene: TRBV15
J gene: TRBJ1-5
D gene: .

CDR3 DNA: TGTGCCAGCAGTTTATCCACAGGGGGAAATGAGCAGTTCTTC
CDR3 protein: CASSLSTGGNEQFF
clone size: few
V gene: TRBV12-3/TRBV12-4
J gene: TRBJ2-1
D gene: TRBD1

CDR3 DNA: TGTGCCAGCAGACCCGATCAGGGTGCCTATGGCTACACCTTC
CDR3 protein: CASRPDQGAYGYTF
clone size: .
V gene: TRBV11-1
J gene: TRBJ1-2
D gene: .

CDR3 DNA: TGCAGCGTTGTAGGGCCAGTTGAAGCTTTCTTT
CDR3 protein: CSVVGPVEAFF
clone size: many
V gene: TRBV29-1
J gene: TRBJ1-1
D gene: .

CDR3 DNA: TGCAGTGCCCATCAGACTAGCACAGATACGCAGTATTTT
CDR3 protein: CSAHQTSTDTQYF
clone size: few
V gene: TRBV20-1
J gene: TRBJ2-3
D gene: .

CDR3 DNA: TGCGCCAGCAGCCAGCCTAGCGGGGGCACAGATACGCAGTATTTT
CDR3 protein: CASSQPSGGTDTQYF
clone size: many
V gene: TRBV4-1
J gene: TRBJ2-3
D gene: TRBD2

CDR3 DNA: TGCGCCAGCAGTGAGACAACGTACACTGAAGCTTTCTTT
CDR3 protein: CASSETTYTEAFF
clone size: many
V gene: TRBV10-2
J gene: TRBJ1-1
D gene: .

CDR3 DNA: TGTGCCAGCAGCGACGGACAGGTAGCTAGCACAGATACGCAGTATTTT
CDR3 protein: CASSDGQVASTDTQYF
clone size: few
V gene: TRBV9
J gene: TRBJ2-3
D gene: TRBD1

CDR3 DNA: TGTGCCATCAGTGCAGCACTTGGCTACACCTTC
CDR3 protein: CAISAALGYTF
clone size: .
V gene: TRBV10-3
J gene: TRBJ1-2
D gene: .

CDR3 DNA: TGTGCCTGGAGTACGGGACAGGGGCTAACTGAAGCTTTCTTT
CDR3 protein: CAWSTGQGLTEAFF
clone size: .
V gene: TRBV30
J gene: TRBJ1-1
D gene: TRBD1

CDR3 DNA: TGTGCTAGTGGTTCGTATGGGGCCCACGCAGATACGCAGTATTTT
CDR3 protein: CASGSYGAHADTQYF
clone size: .
V gene: TRBV12-5
J gene: TRBJ2-3
D gene: .

CDR3 DNA: TGTGCCAGCAGTGAGACGGGCGGGGAGGTCAGACTAGCCAAAAACATTCAGTACTTC
CDR3 protein: CASSETGGEVRLAKNIQYF
clone size: .
V gene: TRBV2
J gene: TRBJ2-4
D gene: .

CDR3 DNA: TGTGCCAGTAGTTTCGGCGCAGGGAACCAAGAGACCCAGTACTTC
CDR3 protein: CASSFGAGNQETQYF
clone size: .
V gene: TRBV19
J gene: TRBJ2-5
D gene: .

CDR3 DNA: TGTGCCAGCAGCGAAGACGTAGCCTATGGCTACACCTTC
CDR3 protein: CASSEDVAYGYTF
clone size: few
V gene: TRBV7-8
J gene: TRBJ1-2
D gene: .

CDR3 DNA: TGTGCCAGCACCATCTCCGGGACAGTCAACGAGCAGTACTTC
CDR3 protein: CASTISGTVNEQYF
clone size: .
V gene: TRBV2
J gene: TRBJ2-7
D gene: TRBD1

CDR3 DNA: TGTGCCAGCAGCTTATGGCGGGCCAACTCCTACAATGAGCAGTTCTTC
CDR3 protein: CASSLWRANSYNEQFF
clone size: few
V gene: TRBV11-2
J gene: TRBJ2-1
D gene: .

CDR3 DNA: TGTGCCAGCAGCTCTCTCCTGGGCTGGGACGAGCAGTACTTC
CDR3 protein: CASSSLLGWDEQYF
clone size: many
V gene: TRBV5-4
J gene: TRBJ2-7
D gene: .

CDR3 DNA: TGTGCCACCAGTGATCCTGGACAGGGGACAGATACGCAGTATTTT
CDR3 protein: CATSDPGQGTDTQYF
clone size: many
V gene: TRBV24-1
J gene: TRBJ2-3
D gene: TRBD1